The 23 T cell receptor beta chains below all came from one sample that was sequenced in a study of memory CD4+ T cells and cytomegalovirus serostatus. Single viable CD3+CD4+CD8-CD45RO+ cells were sorted as the memory CD4+ T cells. Clones were read by immunoSEQ multiplex PCR, and TCRdb kept only the in-frame ones, dropping some. The sample yields about 64,000 clones, approximately 80% seen once. The sequenced material came from memory CD4+ T cells from blood. The source is an adult in good health and CMV-seronegative.

This clone has only one observation. V is TRBV5-8 and J is TRBJ2-6, with D possibly matching TRBD1 (6 bases). CDR3 size: 15 residues. Germline V gives CDR1 SGHTS, CDR2 YDEGEE. V lost 5 bases and J lost 0, with 9 bases in between. CDR3 bases: TGTGCCAGCAGAAGGACAGCCTCTGGGGCCAACGTCCTGACTTTC. The encoded protein is CASRRTASGANVLTF.

The chain links TRBV7-9 to TRBJ1-1; 12 bases agree with TRBD1. Germline trimming cut 6 bases from V and 2 bases from J; bases unmatched to any gene: 1. Germline lookup yields CDR1 SEHNR and CDR2 FQNEAQ (reference sequence). The CDR3 has 14 residues. CDR3 protein: CASRGQGANTEAFF. The CDR3 DNA reads TGTGCCAGCAGGGGACAGGGGGCCAACACTGAAGCTTTCTTT.

V usage is TRBV30 and J usage is TRBJ1-1; 7 bases agree with TRBD1. The CDR3 consists of 13 residues. J was trimmed by 6 bases and V by 4 bases; bases with no gene match: 8. Looked up from germline, CDR1 is GTSNPN and CDR2 is SVGIG (reference sequence). The CDR3 sequence is CAWKRQGVAEAFF. In DNA, the CDR3 is TGTGCCTGGAAAAGACAGGGAGTGGCTGAAGCTTTCTTT.

The gene calls are TRBV28 and TRBJ1-2; 7 bases fit TRBD1. The CDR3 is 15 residues long. The J segment lost 0 bases and the V segment lost 3 bases, leaving 4 bases of the junction unmatched. Germline-derived CDR1 and CDR2 are MDHEN and SYDVKM. CDR3 sequence reads: CASSFGTAPNYGYTF. The CDR3 DNA reads as TGTGCCAGCAGTTTTGGGACAGCCCCTAACTATGGCTACACCTTC.

V and J are TRBV7-9 and TRBJ2-4; 8 bases align to TRBD1. With V trimmed by 2 bases and J by 5 bases, 5 bases remained unmatched. Germline CDR1 is SEHNR and CDR2 is FQNEAQ (reference sequence). This CDR3 has 15 amino acids. CDR3 loop: CASSLSTGAQNIQYF. CDR3 coding DNA: TGTGCCAGCAGCTTATCGACAGGGGCCCAAAACATTCAGTACTTC.

There are a few counts of this clone. This sequence joins TRBV5-4 and TRBJ1-4, with a possible D match to TRBD1 (6 bases). CDR1 is SGHNT and CDR2 is YYREEE in the germline V gene (reference sequence). CDR3 size: 15 residues. V was cut by 2 bases and J by 6 bases, with 14 bases left in between. CDR3 sequence reads: CASSFKSGEDEKLFF. CDR3 DNA sequence: TGTGCCAGCAGCTTCAAATCAGGGGAGGATGAAAAACTGTTTTTT.

The J gene is TRBJ2-2, the V gene TRBV5-8; D is possibly TRBD1 or TRBD2 (5 bases each). V lost 7 bases and J 0 bases, leaving 19 bases between the germline ends. The CDR3 runs to 17 residues. Germline assignment: CDR1 SGHTS and CDR2 YDEGEE. The CDR3 region is CASPLGRFNANTGELFF. The CDR3 DNA sequence: TGTGCCAGCCCCCTGGGACGTTTCAACGCGAACACCGGGGAGCTGTTTTTT. The complete variable domain, with remaining parts taken from reference TRBV5-8 and TRBJ2-2, reads EAGVTQSPTHLIKTRGQQATLRCSPISGHTSVYWYQQALGLGLQFLLWYDEGEERNRGNFPPRFSGRQFPNYSSELNVNALELEDSALYLCASPLGRFNANTGELFFGEGSRLTVL.

The gene calls are TRBV7-9 and TRBJ2-1; no reliable D call. CDR3 length: 11 amino acids. V lost 3 bases, J lost 9 bases, and 6 bases lay in between. Germline V gene data show CDR1 as SEHNR and CDR2 as FQNEAQ (reference sequence). CDR3 sequence (DNA): TGTGCCAGCAGCTTCGACGTTGAGCAGTTCTTC. As protein: CASSFDVEQFF.

The rearrangement uses TRBV5-1 and TRBJ2-7; D is ambiguous. The germline V gene encodes CDR1 SGHRS and CDR2 YFSETQ. The CDR3 runs to 13 residues. The ends were cut back, 0 bases at V and 0 bases at J, with 4 bases in the middle. The CDR3 DNA reads TGCGCCAGCAGCTTGGATGCCTCCTACGAGCAGTACTTC. It specifies CASSLDASYEQYF.

This clone was recorded only once. The chain couples TRBV2 to TRBJ1-2; D gene ambiguous. Germline loops: CDR1 SNHLY, CDR2 FYNNEI. With 4 bases removed from V and 2 bases from J, the gap between germline ends came to 11 bases. This CDR3 has 14 amino acids. The CDR3 sequence: CASSVVAQNYGYTF. The CDR3 DNA sequence: TGTGCCAGCAGTGTTGTGGCACAAAACTATGGCTACACCTTC.

The chain uses TRBV15 and TRBJ1-2; D gene uncertain. V was cut by 0 bases and J by 6 bases, with 8 bases left in between. Germline CDR1 and CDR2: LNHNV and YYDKDF (reference sequence). The CDR3 loop spans 13 amino acids. The CDR3 DNA sequence: TGTGCCACCAGCAGAGATGGGCAGGATGGCTACACCTTC. As protein: CATSRDGQDGYTF.

This clone was counted only a few times. V is TRBV7-6 and J is TRBJ2-7; the match to TRBD1 covers 7 bases. After removal of 4 bases from V and 6 bases from J, the junction contained 3 bases not matched to a gene. The CDR3 contains 12 residues. Germline V gene lookup returns CDR1 SGHVS and CDR2 FNYEAQ. The CDR3 bases are TGTGCCAGCAGCTCCGACAGGGTCGAGCAGTACTTC. Encoded protein: CASSSDRVEQYF.

The table lists this clone with a count of one. The genes are TRBV4-3 and TRBJ2-3; no definite D call. From germline, CDR1 is LGHNA and CDR2 YSLEER. Between the trimmed V and J ends, which lost 1 base and 3 bases, there was a span of 11 bases. The length of the CDR3 is 15 residues. CDR3 loop: CASSQGVGFTDTQYF. DNA of the CDR3: TGCGCCAGCAGCCAAGGTGTGGGTTTTACAGATACGCAGTATTTT.

The rearrangement uses TRBV11-2 and TRBJ2-1, with a tentative D call TRBD2 (7 bases). V was trimmed by 0 bases and J by 8 bases, leaving 17 bases between them. Germline CDR1 and CDR2: SGHAT and FQNNGV. The CDR3 is 16 residues long. The CDR3 sequence is CASSLEGRGGVDEQFF. CDR3 DNA sequence: TGTGCCAGCAGCTTAGAAGGTAGGGGGGGTGTGGATGAGCAGTTCTTC.

CDR3 loop: CASRLAVQETQYF. The CDR3 nucleotides are TGCGCCAGCAGACTAGCGGTCCAAGAGACCCAGTACTTC. The chain employs TRBV5-1 and TRBJ2-5; 8 bases fit TRBD2. The CDR3 runs to 13 residues. V lost 5 bases to trimming and J lost 1 base; unmatched junction nucleotides: 1. Germline V gene sequence: CDR1 SGHRS, CDR2 YFSETQ.

This chain connects TRBV29-1 to TRBJ1-2, with a tentative D call TRBD1 (5 bases). Trimming removed 3 bases at V and 3 bases at J, with 8 bases between. The CDR3 contains 12 residues. Germline CDR1 reads SQVTM; CDR2 reads ANQGSEA. CDR3 protein: CSVDMGDYGYTF. CDR3 nucleotide sequence: TGCAGCGTTGACATGGGGGACTATGGCTACACCTTC.

The DNA of the CDR3 is TGTGCCAGCACCATGTCCTACGAGCAGTACTTC. Translating gives CASTMSYEQYF. The chain uses TRBV2 and TRBJ2-7, with D hard to call. This CDR3 contains 11 residues. With 7 bases removed from V and 1 base from J, the gap between germline ends came to 5 bases. Germline CDR1 is SNHLY and CDR2 is FYNNEI.

CDR3 DNA sequence: TGTGCCAGCAGTCCCCCGCGGGCGCTAGGGCAGCCCCAGCATTTT. Translating it yields CASSPPRALGQPQHF. This chain uses TRBV27 with TRBJ1-5; D is undetermined. V lost 5 bases, J lost 7 bases, and 18 bases lay in between. Germline CDR1 is MNHEY and CDR2 is SMNVEV (reference sequence). CDR3 length: 15 amino acids.

The gene calls are TRBV10-3 and TRBJ1-3, with 9 positions matching TRBD1. This CDR3 is built from 14 residues. The germline V gene encodes CDR1 ENHRY and CDR2 SYGVKD. With V trimmed by 3 bases and J by 7 bases, 4 bases remained unmatched. The CDR3 nucleotides are TGTGCCATCAGTGACGGACAGGGGTGGAACACCATATATTTT. It specifies CAISDGQGWNTIYF.

The rearrangement links TRBV30 to TRBJ1-2; D is unclear. V lost 2 bases and J 9 bases, leaving 19 bases between the germline ends. The CDR3 length is 14 residues. Germline V gene lookup returns CDR1 GTSNPN and CDR2 SVGIG (reference sequence). The CDR3 sequence: CAWSSGRTLSRYTF. As DNA, the CDR3 is TGTGCCTGGAGTTCTGGACGGACCCTCTCCCGCTACACCTTC. Full variable domain (remainder filled in from reference TRBV30 and TRBJ1-2): SQTIHQWPATLVQPVGSPLSLECTVEGTSNPNLYWYRQAAGRGLQLLFYSVGIGQISSEVPQNLSASRPQDRQFILSSKKLLLSDSGFYLCAWSSGRTLSRYTFGSGTRLTVV.

As to this clone: Germline and junction disagree at one end, which may indicate a read error. Additional DNA sequences in this sample encode the identical CDR3. The chain is built from TRBV7-2 and TRBJ1-2, with a possible D match to TRBD1 (5 bases). Germline CDR1 is SGHTA and CDR2 is FQGNSA. The CDR3 is made up of 15 amino acids. CDR3 sequence reads: CASSLGAGWSYGYTF. CDR3 sequence (DNA): TGTGCCAGCAGCCTAGGGGCAGGGTGGAGCTATGGCTACACTTTC.

This CDR3 is CASSLLGTGSQETQYF. The CDR3 DNA reads as TGTGCCAGCTCACTACTCGGGACGGGGAGCCAAGAGACCCAGTACTTC. V usage is TRBV18 and J usage is TRBJ2-5, with D tentatively TRBD1 or TRBD2 (5 bases each). The CDR3 sequence is 16 residues long. Trimming stripped 4 bases from V and 1 base from J, with 16 bases between. The germline V gene has CDR1 KGHSH and CDR2 LQKENI.

This clone was observed many times. V usage is TRBV28 and J usage is TRBJ1-3, with TRBD1 matching 7 bases. After removal of 6 bases from V and 0 bases from J, the junction contained 5 bases not matched to a gene. The germline CDR1 and CDR2 sequences are MDHEN and SYDVKM. This CDR3 region has 15 residues. CDR3 sequence: CASRGQSYSGNTIYF. In DNA form, the CDR3 reads TGTGCCAGCAGGGGACAGTCTTACTCTGGAAACACCATATATTTT.